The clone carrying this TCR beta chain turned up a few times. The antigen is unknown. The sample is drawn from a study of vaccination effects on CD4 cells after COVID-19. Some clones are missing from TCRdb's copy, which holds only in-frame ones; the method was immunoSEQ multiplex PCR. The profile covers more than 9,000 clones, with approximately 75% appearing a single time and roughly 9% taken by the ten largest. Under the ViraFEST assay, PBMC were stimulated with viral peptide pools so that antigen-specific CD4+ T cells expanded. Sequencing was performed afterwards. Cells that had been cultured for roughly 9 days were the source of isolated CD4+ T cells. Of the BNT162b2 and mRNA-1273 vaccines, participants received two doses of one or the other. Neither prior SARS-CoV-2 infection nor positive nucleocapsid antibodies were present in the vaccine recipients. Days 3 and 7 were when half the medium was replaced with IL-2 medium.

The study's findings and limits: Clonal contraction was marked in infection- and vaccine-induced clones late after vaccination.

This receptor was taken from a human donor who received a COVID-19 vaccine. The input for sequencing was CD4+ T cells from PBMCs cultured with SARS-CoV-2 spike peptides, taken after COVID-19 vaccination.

The CDR3 loop is CASSPRGGYEAFF. The DNA for the CDR3 is TGTGCCAGCAGCCCCCGTGGGGGCTATGAAGCTTTCTTT. This chain uses TRBV7-9 with TRBJ1-1, with D possibly matching TRBD1 (6 bases). This CDR3 has 13 amino acids. Germline CDR1 is SEHNR and CDR2 is FQNEAQ (reference sequence). V was pared by 5 bases and J by 7 bases, with 14 bases between.